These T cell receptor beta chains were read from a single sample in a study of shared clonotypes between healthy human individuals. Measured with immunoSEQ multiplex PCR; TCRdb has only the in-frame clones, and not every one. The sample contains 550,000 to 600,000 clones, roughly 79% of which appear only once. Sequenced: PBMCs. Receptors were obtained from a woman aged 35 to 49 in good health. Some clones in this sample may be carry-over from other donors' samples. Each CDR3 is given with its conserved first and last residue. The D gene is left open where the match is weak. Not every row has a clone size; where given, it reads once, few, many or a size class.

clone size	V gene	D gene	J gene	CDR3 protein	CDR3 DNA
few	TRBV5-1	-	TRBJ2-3	CASSLAPTDTQYF	TGCGCCAGCAGCTTGGCCCCCACAGATACGCAGTATTTT
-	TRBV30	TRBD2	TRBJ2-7	CAWSILAGVSGEQYF	TGTGCCTGGAGTATACTAGCGGGGGTGTCGGGCGAGCAGTACTTC
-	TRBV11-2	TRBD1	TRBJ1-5	CASSLDRGQDQPQHF	TGTGCCAGCAGCTTAGACAGGGGGCAGGATCAGCCCCAGCATTTT
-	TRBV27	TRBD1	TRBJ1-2	CASSPRDRGGSGGYTF	TGTGCCAGCAGTCCCCGGGACAGGGGGGGTTCTGGGGGCTACACCTTC
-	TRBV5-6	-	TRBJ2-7	CASSLYGFPDTYEQYF	TGTGCCAGCAGCTTGTATGGTTTCCCTGATACCTACGAGCAGTACTTC
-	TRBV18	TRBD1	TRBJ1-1	CASSPRTGRTEAFF	TGTGCCAGCTCACCACGGACAGGGAGGACTGAAGCTTTCTTT
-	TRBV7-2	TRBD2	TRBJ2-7	CASSLAPGTSGTSYEQYF	TGTGCCAGCAGCTTAGCCCCCGGCACTAGCGGGACGTCCTACGAGCAGTACTTC
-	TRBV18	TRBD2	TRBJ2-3	CASSPRTSGSTDTQYF	TGTGCCAGCTCACCTCGGACTAGCGGGAGCACAGATACGCAGTATTTT
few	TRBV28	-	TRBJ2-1	CASTEVTYNEQFF	TGTGCCAGTACGGAGGTAACCTACAATGAGCAGTTCTTC
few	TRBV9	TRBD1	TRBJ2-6	CASSVAGTAHSGANVLTF	TGTGCCAGCAGCGTAGCCGGGACAGCTCACTCTGGGGCCAACGTCCTGACTTTC
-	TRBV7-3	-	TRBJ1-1	CASSPPGPESTEAFF	TGTGCCAGCAGCCCCCCCGGCCCGGAGAGCACTGAAGCTTTCTTT
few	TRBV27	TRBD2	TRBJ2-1	CASGPGTSRRNEQFF	TGTGCCAGCGGCCCTGGGACTAGTAGGCGCAATGAGCAGTTCTTC
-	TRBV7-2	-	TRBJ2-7	CASSLVGGQEQYF	TGTGCCAGCAGCTTAGTGGGGGGGCAAGAGCAGTACTTC
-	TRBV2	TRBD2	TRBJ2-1	CASSEFPREVF	TGTGCCAGCAGTGAATTCCCGCGGGAGGTCTTC
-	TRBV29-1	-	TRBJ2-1	CSVEAAPSSYNEQFF	TGCAGCGTTGAGGCTGCGCCGAGCTCCTACAATGAGCAGTTCTTC
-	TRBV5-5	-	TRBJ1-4	CASSLESEEKLFF	TGTGCCAGCAGCTTGGAGTCCGAGGAAAAACTGTTTTTT
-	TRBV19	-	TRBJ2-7	CASSTQGGVYEQYF	TGTGCCAGTAGTACTCAGGGGGGAGTCTACGAGCAGTACTTC
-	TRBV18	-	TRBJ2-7	CASSPSSLITYEQYF	TGTGCCAGCTCACCATCCAGCCTAATCACCTACGAGCAGTACTTC
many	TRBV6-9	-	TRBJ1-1	CASHRRDEDFF	TGTGCCAGCCACCGCCGTGACGAAGATTTCTTT
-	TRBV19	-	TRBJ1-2	CASSIAGMDGYTF	TGTGCCAGTAGTATAGCCGGAATGGATGGCTACACCTTC
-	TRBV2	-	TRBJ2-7	CASTLDRNLAIEQYF	TGTGCCAGCACGCTCGACAGGAATCTAGCGATCGAGCAGTACTTC
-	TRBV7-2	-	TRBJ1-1	CASSLMPLNTEAFF	TGTGCCAGCAGCTTAATGCCACTGAACACTGAAGCTTTCTTT
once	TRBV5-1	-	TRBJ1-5	CASSLGYAPDQPQHF	TGCGCCAGCAGCTTGGGGTATGCGCCCGATCAGCCCCAGCATTTT
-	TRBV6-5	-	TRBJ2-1	CASRTPGANNEQFF	TGTGCCAGCAGGACCCCGGGGGCAAACAATGAGCAGTTCTTC
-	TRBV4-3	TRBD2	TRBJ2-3	CASSQSTPTSGLVGGEDTQYF	TGCGCCAGCAGCCAAAGTACCCCTACTAGCGGGCTTGTGGGGGGGGAAGATACGCAGTATTTT
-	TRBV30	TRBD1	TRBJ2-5	CAWRALFDRAYQETQYF	TGTGCCTGGAGAGCCCTCTTTGACAGGGCGTACCAAGAGACCCAGTACTTC
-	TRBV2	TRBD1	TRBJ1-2	CASTRTGDYGYTF	TGTGCCAGCACCAGGACAGGGGACTATGGCTACACCTTC